This T cell receptor beta chain emerged from a study of shared clonotypes between healthy human individuals. Study-wide context: The plates for each donor numbered three CD4 naive, three CD4 memory, two CD8 naive and one CD8 memory.

Trimming cost V 0 bases and J 7 bases; bases outside gene matches: 6. The germline V gene has CDR1 SGHRS and CDR2 YFSETQ. CDR3 length equals 14 residues. Genomic DNA belonging to each subset was distributed in equal measure over several immunoSEQ plates. Produced via immunoSEQ multiplex PCR; TCRdb's table is partial and in-frame only. The sample has about 1 million clones, about 76% seen once. The split of CD4+ cells yielded CD45RA+ naive and CD45RA-negative memory subsets. The receptor comes from a young man in good health. The chain links TRBV5-1 to TRBJ1-1; 7 nucleotides agree with TRBD1. Sequenced: memory CD4+ T cells sorted from blood. Subset reported: CD45RA-negative fraction. The CDR3 here is CASSLGGQLNEAFF. The DNA of the CDR3 is TGCGCCAGCAGCTTGGGGGGACAGCTAAATGAAGCTTTCTTT.